These 2 T cell receptor beta chains share one sample of origin, sequenced in a study of shared clonotypes between healthy human individuals. This table comes from immunoSEQ multiplex PCR, and its TCRdb copy is limited to in-frame clones, with some not included. Counted here are 2 million to 2.5 million clones, approximately 95% occurring once; the ten biggest clones make up 0.39%. Sequencing was carried out using naive CD4+ T cells from PBMCs. Noted subset: CD45RA+ positively selected. The source of these receptors is a man aged 18 to 30 in good health. Some clones in this sample may be carry-over from other donors' samples.

This clone occurred once. The chain employs TRBV7-3 and TRBJ1-1; D gene ambiguous. Trimming stripped 6 bases from V and 4 bases from J, with 12 bases between. The CDR3 is 13 residues long. Germline V CDR1 and CDR2: SGHTA, FQGTGA. CDR3 sequence reads: CASSLVKGTEAFF. For the CDR3, the DNA is TGTGCCAGCAGTTTAGTTAAGGGCACTGAAGCTTTCTTT.

The V gene is TRBV6-6, the J gene TRBJ2-3; D is ambiguous. Germline V gives CDR1 MNHNY, CDR2 SVGAGI (reference sequence). V lost 2 bases, J lost 0 bases, and 9 bases lay in between. The CDR3 extends over 15 amino acids. The CDR3 loop reads CASSYTHPSTDTQYF. CDR3 nucleotide sequence: TGTGCCAGCAGTTACACACATCCTAGCACAGATACGCAGTATTTT.